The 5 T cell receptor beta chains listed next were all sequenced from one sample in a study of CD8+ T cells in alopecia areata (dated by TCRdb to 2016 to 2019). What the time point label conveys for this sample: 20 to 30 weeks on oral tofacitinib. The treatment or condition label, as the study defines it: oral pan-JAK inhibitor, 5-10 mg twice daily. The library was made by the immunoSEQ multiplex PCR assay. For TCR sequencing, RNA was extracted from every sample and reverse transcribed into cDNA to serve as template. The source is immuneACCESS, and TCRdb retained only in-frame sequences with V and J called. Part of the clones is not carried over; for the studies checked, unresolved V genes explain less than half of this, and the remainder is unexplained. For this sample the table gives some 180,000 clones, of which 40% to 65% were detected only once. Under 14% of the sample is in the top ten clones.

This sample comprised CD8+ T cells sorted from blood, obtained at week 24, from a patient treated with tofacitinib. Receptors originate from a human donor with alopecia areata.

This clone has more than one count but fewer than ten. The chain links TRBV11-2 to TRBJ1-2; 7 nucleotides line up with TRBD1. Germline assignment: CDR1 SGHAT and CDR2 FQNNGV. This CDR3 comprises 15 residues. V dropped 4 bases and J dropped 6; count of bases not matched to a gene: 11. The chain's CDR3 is CASSSKTGSFDGYTF. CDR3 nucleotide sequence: TGTGCCAGCAGCTCCAAGACAGGGTCATTTGATGGCTACACCTTC.

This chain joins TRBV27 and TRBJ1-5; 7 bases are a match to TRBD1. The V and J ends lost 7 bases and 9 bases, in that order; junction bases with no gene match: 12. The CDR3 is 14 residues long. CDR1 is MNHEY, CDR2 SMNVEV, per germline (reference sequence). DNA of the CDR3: TGTGCCAGCAAACCCGGGACAGCCGGTTTGCCCCAGCATTTT. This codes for CASKPGTAGLPQHF.

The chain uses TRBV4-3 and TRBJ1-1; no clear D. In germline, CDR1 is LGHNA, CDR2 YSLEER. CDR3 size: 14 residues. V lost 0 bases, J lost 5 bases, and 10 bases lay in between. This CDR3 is CASSQDSGRTEAFF. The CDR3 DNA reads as TGCGCCAGCAGCCAAGATTCTGGCAGGACTGAAGCTTTCTTT.

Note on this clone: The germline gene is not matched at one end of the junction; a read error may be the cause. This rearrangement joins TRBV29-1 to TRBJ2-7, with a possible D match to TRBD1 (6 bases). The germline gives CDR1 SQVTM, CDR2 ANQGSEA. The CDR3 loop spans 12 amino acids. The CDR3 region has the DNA TGTTCCGTACAGGGTGGGTCCTACGAGCAGTACTTC. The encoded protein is CSVQGGSYEQYF.

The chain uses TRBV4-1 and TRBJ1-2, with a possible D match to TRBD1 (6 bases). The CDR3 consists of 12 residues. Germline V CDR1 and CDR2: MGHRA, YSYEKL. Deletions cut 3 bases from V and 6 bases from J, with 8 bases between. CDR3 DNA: TGCGCCAGCAGCCACTCAGGGGATGGCTACACCTTC. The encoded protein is CASSHSGDGYTF.